This T cell receptor beta chain was obtained from a study of neoadjuvant anti-PD-1 for oral cavity cancer. Study background: Around day 43, patients without progression received a fourth nivolumab dose before surgery.

Clones were read by immunoSEQ multiplex PCR, and TCRdb kept only the in-frame ones, dropping some. The sample yields over 15,000 clones, approximately 79% seen once. The CDR3 loop spans 15 amino acids. V was cut by 4 bases and J by 0 bases, with 8 bases left in between. CDR1 is SGHKS and CDR2 is YYEKEE in the germline V gene (reference sequence). Details on this clone: Its cognate antigen is unknown.

Findings of the study overall: Each response group had just a few patients in TCR analyses.

Cohort: HPV-negative, locally advanced oral cavity squamous cell carcinoma patients. The rearrangement joins TRBV5-5 to TRBJ2-6; no clear D. The sequencing used PBMCs, collected before nivolumab (anti-PD-1) treatment. The sequence was collected from a person aged 40 to 85 with oral cavity squamous cell carcinoma. CDR3 in DNA: TGTGCCAGCAGCCAAACAGTCTCTGGGGCCAACGTCCTGACTTTC. Its translation: CASSQTVSGANVLTF.